This T cell receptor beta chain is drawn from a study of blood T cell repertoires in COVID-19. Looking at the study overall: PBMCs, B-cell-depleted T cells, or T cells were the source of the cDNA or gDNA that made up the material.

The ends lost 0 bases at V and 8 bases at J; junction bases unmatched: 12. The germline CDR1 and CDR2 sequences are MNHEY and SMNVEV (reference sequence). The CDR3 extends over 17 amino acids. Here immunoSEQ multiplex PCR was the method, and the copy in TCRdb shows in-frame clones only, minus some. The table has approximately 160,000 clones, around 82% seen once. The chain employs TRBV27 and TRBJ2-1; 8 bases line up with TRBD2. This receptor was taken from a man aged 55 to 69 with active or convalescent COVID-19. Sequencing used peripheral blood. CDR3 amino acids: CASSLSIGGGPSDEQFF. For the CDR3, the DNA is TGTGCCAGCAGTTTATCGATCGGGGGGGGACCTTCGGATGAGCAGTTCTTC.